The rows below give T cell receptor beta chains drawn from one sample of a study of blood T cells in healthy people across ages. TCRdb called the 5' RACE reads again in MiXCR, with one record for every CDR3 protein. The table lists hundreds of thousands of distinct CDR3 sequences, roughly 50% of them singletons. Sequencing input: blood. These receptors originate from a man in his forties in good health. Each CDR3 is given with its conserved first and last residue. The order of the fields is D gene, J gene, V gene, clone size, CDR3 DNA, CDR3 protein. D genes are given only for firm matches. Size values are once, few and many counts, or a class for expanded clones, and some rows have none.

-,TRBJ1-5,TRBV20-1,few,TGCAGTGCTGCGCTAAGAGGAGGGCCCCAGCATTTT,CSAALRGGPQHF
TRBD2,TRBJ2-1,TRBV20-1,few,TGCAGTGCTAATCTAGCGGGAGGGCTTTGGAATGAGCAGTTCTTC,CSANLAGGLWNEQFF
TRBD1,TRBJ2-6,TRBV7-9,few,TGTGCCAGCAGCTTCCCTTGGACAGGGGAGGCGGCTGGGGCCAACGTCCTGACTTTC,CASSFPWTGEAAGANVLTF
-,TRBJ2-7,TRBV4-2,few,TGTGCCAGCAGCCAAGTCTGGCAACCATACGAGCAGTACTTC,CASSQVWQPYEQYF
-,TRBJ2-7,TRBV5-4,few,TGTGCCAGCAGCTTGGGACCTGATTACGAGCAGTACTTC,CASSLGPDYEQYF
-,TRBJ2-7,TRBV4-3,few,TGCGCCAGCAGCCAAAGTACCCTCCGCGAGCAGTACTTC,CASSQSTLREQYF
TRBD1,TRBJ1-1,TRBV20-1,-,TGCAGTGCTAGCCAAGGGACAGAGGCTTTCTTT,CSASQGTEAFF
TRBD2,TRBJ2-1,TRBV5-1,-,TGCGCCAGCAGACCCGGGGGGGACCAAGAGACCCAGTTCTTC,CASRPGGDQETQFF
TRBD1,TRBJ1-6,TRBV5-1,-,TGCGCCAGCAGCTTCCTTACCGGACAGGGAAATTCACCCCTCCACTTT,CASSFLTGQGNSPLHF
-,TRBJ2-5,TRBV6-7,-,TGTGCCAGCACCCGAGCGAGGAAAGATCAAGAGACCCAGTACTTC,CASTRARKDQETQYF
-,TRBJ2-5,TRBV29-1,few,TGCAGCGTTGAGGGGGGCAGCGATGAGACCCAGTACTTC,CSVEGGSDETQYF
-,TRBJ2-1,TRBV9,-,TGTGCCAGCAGCGTAGATGGCGCTAGCTCCTACAATGGGCAGTTCTTC,CASSVDGASSYNGQFF
-,TRBJ1-2,TRBV15,-,TGTGCCACCAGCAGAGCGACGGTGGTATTTGGTGGCTACACCTTC,CATSRATVVFGGYTF
-,TRBJ2-7,TRBV25-1,-,TGTGCCAGCAGTGAATATAAGGAAACCTACGAGCAGTACTTC,CASSEYKETYEQYF
TRBD2,TRBJ2-5,TRBV25-1,-,TGTGCCAGCAGTGAATGGGGGGGAGCCCAAGAGACCCAGTACTTC,CASSEWGGAQETQYF
-,TRBJ1-2,TRBV25-1,-,TGTGCCAGCAGTGTAGCGAGAACCGGCTACACCTTC,CASSVARTGYTF
-,TRBJ2-3,TRBV7-9,-,TGTGCCAGCAGCTTAGTGTTGGACACAGATACGCAGTATTTT,CASSLVLDTDTQYF
TRBD1,TRBJ2-7,TRBV20-1,few,TGCAGTGCGATCCTCCGGGACAGGGCTATTTACGAGCAGTACTTC,CSAILRDRAIYEQYF
-,TRBJ1-4,TRBV6-1,-,TGTGCCAGCCGAAACGAGAGGGGAAGCCTTGCAACTAATGAAAAACTGTTTTTT,CASRNERGSLATNEKLFF
TRBD2,TRBJ2-3,TRBV4-1,-,TGCGCCAGCAGCCAAGTAGGGCGGGAGCGCACAGATACGCAGTATTTT,CASSQVGRERTDTQYF
-,TRBJ2-3,TRBV7-2,few,TGTGCCAGCAGCTTAGGGTCCGGAAACACAGATACGCAGTATTTT,CASSLGSGNTDTQYF
TRBD2,TRBJ2-7,TRBV6-1,-,TGTGCCAGCAGTGGAGGACTAGCGGCCTCCTACGAGCAGTACTTC,CASSGGLAASYEQYF
-,TRBJ1-2,TRBV4-1,few,TGCGCCAGCAGATTGCCGGGGACTAACTATGGCTACACCTTC,CASRLPGTNYGYTF
TRBD1,TRBJ2-7,TRBV6-5,-,TGTGCCAGCAGTTACTCGAGAGGGACAGGGGCTTCTAACGAGCAGTACTTC,CASSYSRGTGASNEQYF
-,TRBJ2-7,TRBV5-1,many,TGCGCCAGCAGCTTGGCCTTGGAGCAGTACTTC,CASSLALEQYF
-,TRBJ2-7,TRBV29-1,-,TGCAGCGTTGAGGGGACTGGGGCTACCTACGAGCAGTACTTC,CSVEGTGATYEQYF
-,TRBJ2-7,TRBV9,-,TGTGCCAGCAGCGTCTTCGAATCCTCCCGCTACGAGCAGTACTTC,CASSVFESSRYEQYF
TRBD2,TRBJ2-1,TRBV5-1,-,TGCGCCACCAGCACTAGCGGGGGGGAACACAATGAGCAGTTCTTC,CATSTSGGEHNEQFF
TRBD1,TRBJ1-5,TRBV7-2,few,TGTGCCAGCAGCTTATCAGGGGGCATTGCTCAGCCCCAGCATTTT,CASSLSGGIAQPQHF
TRBD1,TRBJ2-5,TRBV4-2,few,TGTGCCAGCAGCCAAGGGAAAGCTTGGGGACAGACCCAAGAGACCCAGTACTTC,CASSQGKAWGQTQETQYF
-,TRBJ2-5,TRBV4-3,-,TGCGCCAGCAGCCAGGGGGACTTTGGGGAGACCCAGTACTTC,CASSQGDFGETQYF
-,TRBJ1-6,TRBV3-1,few,TGTGCCAGCAGCCAAGATATGAATGGTAATTCACCCCTCCACTTT,CASSQDMNGNSPLHF
TRBD1,TRBJ2-3,TRBV4-3,-,TGCGCCAGCAGCCAAGAGGACAGGGGTTCGACAGATACGCAGTATTTT,CASSQEDRGSTDTQYF
TRBD2,TRBJ2-5,TRBV12-3/TRBV12-4,-,TGTGCCAGCAGCAACCCTCGACTAGCGGGAGGGCCAGAGACCCAGTACTTC,CASSNPRLAGGPETQYF
TRBD1,TRBJ2-6,TRBV18,-,TGTGCCAGCTCACCTATCCCGGGACAGGGCTCTGGGGCCAACGTCCTGACTTTC,CASSPIPGQGSGANVLTF
-,TRBJ1-1,TRBV12-3/TRBV12-4,-,TGTGCCAGCAGCCGGGAGGGAGCTTTCTTT,CASSREGAFF
-,TRBJ2-5,TRBV6-6,-,TGTGCCAGCAGACAGGGAGAGACCCAGTACTTC,CASRQGETQYF
-,TRBJ2-5,TRBV20-1,-,TGCAGTGCTCATTACCTAAAAGAGACCCAGTACTTC,CSAHYLKETQYF
-,TRBJ1-2,TRBV7-2,-,TGTGCCAGCAGCCGACAGGTTGGAGGCGGGAATGGCTACACCTTC,CASSRQVGGGNGYTF
-,TRBJ1-5,TRBV6-6,few,TGTGCCAGCAGGTCGGACGGAGTCAATCAGCCCCAGCATTTT,CASRSDGVNQPQHF
TRBD1,TRBJ2-1,TRBV7-6,-,TGTGCCAGCAGCCCTAACAGGGGTTACTACAATGAGCAGTTCTTC,CASSPNRGYYNEQFF
TRBD2,TRBJ2-1,TRBV5-1,-,TGCGCCAGCAGCCTTCGTGGGACTAGCGGGAGGGGATACAATGAGCAGTTCTTC,CASSLRGTSGRGYNEQFF
-,TRBJ2-2,TRBV7-6,-,TGTGCCTGCAGCTATATTTCAACAGTCACCGGGGGGCTGTTTTTT,CACSYISTVTGGLFF
-,TRBJ2-7,TRBV20-1,few,TGCAGTGCTAAAGGGACCACCAATCCCTACGAGCAGTACTTC,CSAKGTTNPYEQYF
-,TRBJ2-5,TRBV10-3,few,TGTGCCATCAGGCGCGGATCGGGGGAGAAGACCCAGTACTTC,CAIRRGSGEKTQYF
TRBD1,TRBJ1-3,TRBV5-4,-,TGTGCCAGCAGCTCATCCTCAGGGGGCGGAATCCATGGGGCAACCTCTGGAAACACCATATATTTT,CASSSSSGGGIHGATSGNTIYF
TRBD1,TRBJ2-6,TRBV28,-,TGTGCCAGCAGTTATCCGCAGGGGGCGCCCGGGGCCAACGTCCTGACTTTC,CASSYPQGAPGANVLTF
TRBD2,TRBJ2-5,TRBV11-2,-,TGTGCCAGCAGCTTAAATCGGATCGGGAGGGAGGAGACCCAGTACTTC,CASSLNRIGREETQYF